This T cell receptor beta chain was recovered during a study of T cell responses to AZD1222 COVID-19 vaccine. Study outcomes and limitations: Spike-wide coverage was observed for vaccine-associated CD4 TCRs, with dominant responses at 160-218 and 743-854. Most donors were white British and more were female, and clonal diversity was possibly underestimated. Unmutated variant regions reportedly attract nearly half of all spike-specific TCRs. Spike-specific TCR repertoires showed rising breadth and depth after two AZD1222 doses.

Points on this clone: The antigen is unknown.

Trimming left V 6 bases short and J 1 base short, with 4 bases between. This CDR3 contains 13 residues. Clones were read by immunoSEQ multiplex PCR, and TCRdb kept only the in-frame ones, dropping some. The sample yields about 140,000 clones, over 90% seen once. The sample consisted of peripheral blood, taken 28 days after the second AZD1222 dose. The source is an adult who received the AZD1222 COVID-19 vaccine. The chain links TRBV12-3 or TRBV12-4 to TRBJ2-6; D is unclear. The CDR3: CASRTSGANVLTF. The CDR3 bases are TGTGCCAGCAGAACATCTGGGGCCAACGTCCTGACTTTC.